Following are 10 T cell receptor beta chains from one sample sequenced in a study of control samples from healthy donors and cancer patients. TCRdb's table, derived via immunoSEQ multiplex PCR, lists solely in-frame clones and lacks some. The data contain about 160,000 clones, over 85% of them singletons. The specimen sequenced was blood. The receptor set was obtained from a man aged 25 to 40 in good health.

The chain has TRBV25-1 and TRBJ2-3; TRBD1 is a possible D gene (6 bases). CDR1 and CDR2 from the germline V gene are MGHDK and SYGVNS. This CDR3 spans 12 amino acids. Trimming pared 7 bases from V and 1 base from J, leaving 6 bases between. CDR3 coding DNA: TGTGCCAGCACAGGGGGCACAGATACGCAGTATTTT. Protein: CASTGGTDTQYF.

This clone was seen a few times. The gene calls are TRBV19 and TRBJ1-1; D not resolved. Trimming removed 3 bases at V and 4 bases at J, with 9 bases between. The CDR3 consists of 13 residues. Germline CDR1 is LNHDA and CDR2 is SQIVND (reference sequence). The CDR3 sequence: CASSITLLTEAFF. CDR3 in DNA: TGTGCCAGTAGTATTACTTTGCTCACTGAAGCTTTCTTT.

The V call is TRBV7-8, the J call TRBJ2-3; D gene unclear. This CDR3 is built from 15 residues. CDR1 is SGHVS and CDR2 is FQNEAQ in the germline V gene. V was pared by 1 base and J by 2 bases, with 10 bases between. The CDR3 spells CASSLVGGNTDTQYF. The CDR3, as DNA: TGTGCCAGCAGCTTAGTTGGTGGTAACACAGATACGCAGTATTTT.

The chain is built from TRBV2 and TRBJ1-5; D remains ambiguous. CDR1 and CDR2 from the germline V gene are SNHLY and FYNNEI. The CDR3 runs to 13 residues. V lost 2 bases and J 8 bases, leaving 10 bases between the germline ends. The chain's CDR3 is CASSELGSEPQHF. The CDR3 bases are TGTGCCAGCAGTGAACTGGGAAGTGAGCCCCAGCATTTT.

This clone showed up just once. Additional DNA sequences in this sample encode the identical CDR3. The chain carries TRBV15 and TRBJ2-1, with 15 bases identical to TRBD2. Trimming cost V 3 bases and J 3 bases; bases outside gene matches: 0. Germline loops: CDR1 LNHNV, CDR2 YYDKDF (reference sequence). The CDR3 runs to 16 residues. The CDR3 reads CATSRGLAGGYNEQFF. The CDR3 DNA follows: TGTGCCACCAGCAGGGGACTAGCGGGAGGCTACAATGAGCAGTTCTTC.

The V and J genes are TRBV6-5 and TRBJ1-1; D ambiguous. The germline CDR1 and CDR2 sequences are MNHEY and SVGAGI. CDR3 length: 14 amino acids. Trimming removed 2 bases at V and 4 bases at J, with 11 bases between. The CDR3 sequence is CASSYASLGTEAFF. Written as DNA, the CDR3 is TGTGCCAGCAGTTACGCCTCATTGGGCACTGAAGCTTTCTTT.

The chain has TRBV6-2 or TRBV6-3 and TRBJ1-2; D remains ambiguous. Trimming cost V 3 bases and J 2 bases, with 10 bases left between them. There are 14 residues in the CDR3. Germline lookup yields CDR1 MNHEY and CDR2 SVGEGT. CDR3 protein: CASSYLRTNYGYTF. CDR3 coding DNA: TGTGCCAGCAGTTATTTGAGGACCAACTATGGCTACACCTTC.

This chain links TRBV28 with TRBJ2-5; weak D call: TRBD2 (6 bases). The CDR3 has 15 amino acids. Per the germline V gene, CDR1 is MDHEN and CDR2 is SYDVKM. V lost 4 bases to trimming and J lost 6 bases, with 18 bases between them. The DNA of the CDR3 is TGTGCCAGCAGTTACCCCGGGTCCGGCGGGAAGACCCAGTACTTC. Its protein is CASSYPGSGGKTQYF.

In this sample, this clone turned up once. This chain links TRBV12-3 or TRBV12-4 with TRBJ2-7; D may be TRBD1 or TRBD2 (6 bases each). The length of the CDR3 is 11 residues. V lost 5 bases to trimming and J lost 7 bases, with 9 bases between them. CDR3: CASSLGGEQYF. For the CDR3, the DNA is TGTGCCAGCAGTCTAGGGGGGGAGCAGTACTTC.

This clone was seen only once. The chain has TRBV11-3 and TRBJ2-7; D unresolved. Germline CDR1 is SGHNT and CDR2 is YENEEA. V dropped 1 base and J dropped 4 bases, with 8 bases sitting between them. The CDR3 covers 13 residues. The CDR3 bases are TGTGCCAGCAGCTTAGCCTTCGGATACGAGCAGTACTTC. The encoded protein is CASSLAFGYEQYF.